The next 5 T cell receptor beta chains were all read from a single sample in a study of blood T cell repertoires in COVID-19. Data came from immunoSEQ multiplex PCR; TCRdb stores just in-frame clones and leaves some out. The table has under 300,000 clones, over 75% seen once; the top ten hold about an eighth. Material for sequencing was peripheral blood. The origin of the receptors is a human donor in a cohort sampled during active COVID-19.

In this sample, this clone turned up once. The DNA of the CDR3 is TGCGCCAGCAGCCGAAAGCTCTCTGCGGAGGAGACCCAGTACTTC. Translation: CASSRKLSAEETQYF. The chain uses TRBV4-1 and TRBJ2-5, with unresolved D. The CDR3 has 15 amino acids. CDR1 is MGHRA and CDR2 is YSYEKL in the germline V gene. Trimming took off 4 bases at V and 5 bases at J, with 17 bases between the two ends.

The chain has TRBV11-2 and TRBJ2-1; 9 bases align to TRBD1. Trimming cost V 5 bases and J 15 bases; bases outside gene matches: 11. The germline V gene has CDR1 SGHAT and CDR2 FQNNGV. This CDR3 is 13 amino acids long. Written as DNA, the CDR3 is TGTGCCAGCAGCGACTATACGACAGGGGGTCTGTTCTTC. Protein: CASSDYTTGGLFF.

This chain links TRBV7-9 with TRBJ2-7; 9 bases are a match to TRBD1. Germline lookup yields CDR1 SEHNR and CDR2 FQNEAQ (reference sequence). Germline trimming cut 4 bases from V and 3 bases from J; bases unmatched to any gene: 4. The CDR3 is 14 amino acids. The CDR3 reads CASSSGQGFYEQYF. For the CDR3, the DNA is TGTGCCAGCAGCTCCGGACAGGGGTTCTACGAGCAGTACTTC.

The CDR3 reads CASSSSGTVTGELFF. CDR3 in DNA: TGTGCCAGCTCAAGTTCCGGGACAGTTACCGGGGAGCTGTTTTTT. The chain combines TRBV18 with TRBJ2-2, with 7 bases fitting TRBD1. The CDR3 loop spans 15 amino acids. The germline V gene has CDR1 KGHSH and CDR2 LQKENI. V lost 5 bases to trimming and J lost 5 bases; unmatched junction nucleotides: 8.

The chain recombines TRBV5-1 with TRBJ2-7, with a possible D match to TRBD1 (5 bases). Trimming took 0 bases from V and 4 from J, leaving 11 bases between them. Germline V gene data show CDR1 as SGHRS and CDR2 as YFSETQ. The CDR3 runs to 14 residues. CDR3 residues: CASSLERGHYEQYF. Here the CDR3 DNA reads TGCGCCAGCAGCTTGGAACGCGGACATTACGAGCAGTACTTC.